Below, 9 T cell receptor beta chains from the same sample are listed, as sequenced in a study. From the 5' RACE reads, TCRdb called clonotypes with MiXCR, one entry per CDR3 protein. The sample has around 29,000 distinct CDR3 sequences; roughly 25% are singletons. Sample: naive CD4+ T cells sorted from a lymph node. Subset in this sample: naive CD4+ T cells, CD4+CD45RA+CD25-. The receptors were sampled from a female donor with breast cancer.

On this clonotype itself: A read error may be the cause here, since a much bigger clone is one base away. The chain links TRBV10-3 to TRBJ1-3, with D perhaps TRBD1 (5 bases). The germline V gene encodes CDR1 ENHRY and CDR2 SYGVKD. This CDR3 has 14 residues. V shed 10 bases and J shed 4 bases, with 17 bases lying between them. The CDR3: CATPVGRDGNTIYF. The CDR3 DNA is TGTGCCACCCCTGTAGGCAGGGACGGAAACACCATATATTTT.

This clonotype has just a few counts. The chain links TRBV12-3 or TRBV12-4 to TRBJ2-5; 9 bases are shared with TRBD1. The V gene end was trimmed by 7 bases and the J gene end by 6 bases; junction bases not matched to a gene: 6. This CDR3 has 13 amino acids. This chain's CDR3 is CASTTGGLKTQYF. In DNA form, the CDR3 reads TGTGCCAGCACCACAGGGGGCTTAAAGACCCAGTACTTC.

The rearrangement joins TRBV12-3 or TRBV12-4 to TRBJ2-1; TRBD1 might be the D (5 bases). V was trimmed by 6 bases and J by 11 bases, leaving 11 bases between them. The CDR3 contains 11 residues. The CDR3 DNA reads as TGTGCCAGCAGCTCCAGGGCGCAGCAGTTCTTC. Translated, it gives CASSSRAQQFF.

With respect to this clonotype: Germline and junction disagree at one end, which may indicate a read error. V and J are TRBV7-6 and TRBJ2-2, with a possible D match to TRBD2 (5 bases). There are 15 residues in the CDR3. CDR1 is SGHVS and CDR2 is FNYEAQ in the germline V gene. CDR3 region: CASSLAAEKTGELFF. CDR3 bases: TGTGCCAGCAGCTTAGCGGCGGAGAAAACCGGGGAGTTGTTTTTT. The full variable domain, with the rest looked up from reference TRBV7-6 and TRBJ2-2, is GAGVSQSPRYKVTKRGQDVALRCDPISGHVSLYWYRQALGQGPEFLTYFNYEAQQDKSGLPNDRFSAERPEGSISTLTIQRTEQRDSAMYRCASSLAAEKTGELFFGEGSRLTVL.

The chain links TRBV28 to TRBJ2-3; TRBD2 matches at 7 bases. The V gene end was trimmed by 6 bases and the J gene end by 1 base; junction bases not matched to a gene: 10. CDR1 and CDR2 (germline): MDHEN, SYDVKM. The CDR3 has 16 residues. The CDR3 loop reads CASSPTPGRGTDTQYF. In nucleotides, the CDR3 is TGTGCCAGCAGCCCCACCCCAGGGAGGGGCACAGATACGCAGTATTTT. The full variable domain, with the rest looked up from reference TRBV28 and TRBJ2-3, is DVKVTQSSRYLVKRTGEKVFLECVQDMDHENMFWYRQDPGLGLRLIYFSYDVKMKEKGDIPEGYSVSREKKERFSLILESASTNQTSMYLCASSPTPGRGTDTQYFGPGTRLTVL.

This clonotype was counted only a few times. V gene TRBV4-1 combines with J gene TRBJ1-1; a possible D gene is TRBD1 (5 bases). Deletions cut 8 bases from V and 0 bases from J, with 13 bases between. From germline, CDR1 is MGHRA and CDR2 YSYEKL. This CDR3 has 14 residues. CDR3 amino acids: CASGGGYMNTEAFF. The DNA of the CDR3 is TGCGCCAGCGGGGGAGGTTACATGAACACTGAAGCTTTCTTT.

The chain couples TRBV3-1 to TRBJ2-3, with D unclear. From germline, CDR1 is LGHDT and CDR2 YNNKEL (reference sequence). Trimming left V 1 base short and J 4 bases short, with 12 bases between. CDR3 length: 15 residues. In nucleotides, the CDR3 is TGTGCCAGCAGCCAAGGGACCGGCGTAGCAGATACGCAGTATTTT. It is translated as CASSQGTGVADTQYF.

The chain is built from TRBV27 and TRBJ1-5; 7 positions agree with TRBD1. Germline V lookup: CDR1 MNHEY, CDR2 SMNVEV (reference sequence). The length of the CDR3 is 14 residues. Germline trimming cut 6 bases from V and 7 bases from J; bases unmatched to any gene: 9. This CDR3 is CASRDRQGGQPQHF. The CDR3 DNA reads as TGTGCCAGCAGGGATCGACAGGGTGGGCAGCCCCAGCATTTT.

This clonotype was found a few times. The gene calls are TRBV3-1 and TRBJ2-1, with TRBD2 identical over 10 bases. The germline CDR1 and CDR2 sequences are LGHDT and YNNKEL (reference sequence). CDR3 size: 15 residues. The junction had 7 bases not matched to a gene; V was cut back by 4 bases and J by 7 bases. The CDR3 DNA is TGTGCCAGCAGCCTTCTAGCTAGCGGGAGTAATGAGCAGTTCTTC. Its protein product is CASSLLASGSNEQFF.